The 30 T cell receptor beta chains in this list originate from one sample, sequenced in a study of a mutant IDH1 vaccine in newly diagnosed glioma. Which antigens these TCRs recognize remains unknown. Repertoires were generated with immunoSEQ multiplex PCR, while TCRdb's copy carries only in-frame clones and drops some. This sample yields over 30,000 clones, of which approximately 90% are seen a single time; about 5.2% belongs to the top ten. Described time point: week 47, end of study. Each vaccine dose was 300 ug of mutant IDH1 20-mer peptide, with topical imiquimod. This sample comprised PBMCs, obtained from a glioma patient whose treatment included an IDH1 peptide vaccine. The source is a woman aged 40 to 49 with glioma.

This chain joins TRBV7-2 and TRBJ1-5; D not certain. V was trimmed by 2 bases and J by 6 bases, leaving 11 bases between them. The CDR3 spans 14 residues. The germline V gene encodes CDR1 SGHTA and CDR2 FQGNSA. Written as DNA, the CDR3 is TGTGCCAGCAGCTTAACGGTGGTGCCTCAGCCCCAGCATTTT. It yields the protein CASSLTVVPQPQHF.

The chain uses TRBV6-6 and TRBJ2-1; 7 nucleotides match TRBD1. The CDR3 has 14 amino acids. The germline CDR1 and CDR2 sequences are MNHNY and SVGAGI (reference sequence). J was trimmed by 8 bases and V by 5 bases; bases with no gene match: 9. CDR3 region: CASSTTTGIDEQFF. CDR3 bases: TGTGCCAGCAGTACGACGACAGGGATCGATGAGCAGTTCTTC.

This clone was counted only a few times. V usage is TRBV5-1 and J usage is TRBJ1-4; 10 nucleotides line up with TRBD1. Trimming took 4 bases from V and 4 from J; bases not matched to a gene: 13. The CDR3 is made up of 18 amino acids. CDR1 is SGHRS and CDR2 is YFSETQ in the germline V gene. Here the CDR3 DNA reads TGCGCCAGCAGCCCCTATACCGGGACAGGGGTATATAATGAAAAACTGTTTTTT. Its protein is CASSPYTGTGVYNEKLFF.

This clone appeared a single time. The CDR3 DNA is TGCGCCAGCAGTTGGGCGGTGAACACTGAAGCTTTCTTT. This translates into CASSWAVNTEAFF. This chain links TRBV23-1 with TRBJ1-1; D is ambiguous. TRBV23-1 is classed as an ORF, of uncertain function. The CDR3 runs 13 residues. V gave up 5 bases and J gave up 0 bases, with 7 bases separating them.

The rearrangement links TRBV6-6 to TRBJ1-5, with D uncertain. The germline V and J ends were trimmed by 7 bases and 2 bases, with 18 bases remaining between them. The CDR3 loop spans 16 amino acids. Germline CDR1 and CDR2: MNHNY and SVGAGI (reference sequence). CDR3 in DNA: TGTGCCAGCAAGGAGGAGGGTAGATCGGGCAATCAGCCCCAGCATTTT. It specifies CASKEEGRSGNQPQHF.

The chain uses TRBV7-9 and TRBJ2-5; 9 nucleotides match TRBD2. CDR1 and CDR2 (germline): SEHNR, FQNEAQ (reference sequence). The junction had 17 bases not matched to a gene; V was cut back by 2 bases and J by 4 bases. CDR3 length: 19 amino acids. CDR3 sequence reads: CASSLRPSGASLIGETQYF. In DNA, the CDR3 is TGTGCCAGCAGCTTAAGGCCTAGCGGGGCCAGTTTGATAGGAGAGACCCAGTACTTC.

V usage is TRBV18 and J usage is TRBJ2-1; the match to TRBD2 covers 14 bases. Germline assignment: CDR1 KGHSH and CDR2 LQKENI. The V gene end was trimmed by 0 bases and the J gene end by 8 bases; junction bases not matched to a gene: 3. This CDR3 contains 16 residues. The CDR3 DNA sequence: TGTGCCAGCTCACCACCGGGGACTAGCGGGAGAGATGAGCAGTTCTTC. Its translation is CASSPPGTSGRDEQFF.

This rearrangement joins TRBV7-2 to TRBJ1-1; possible D gene TRBD1, 6 bases. CDR3 length equals 15 residues. CDR1 SGHTA and CDR2 FQGNSA come from the germline V gene. V lost 6 bases, J lost 6 bases, and 20 bases lay in between. The chain's CDR3 is CASSLSRGGKAEAFF. CDR3 DNA: TGTGCCAGCAGTCTTAGTAGGGGGGGGAAGGCTGAAGCTTTCTTT.

The V gene is TRBV10-3, the J gene TRBJ1-1; the match to TRBD1 covers 9 bases. CDR3 length: 15 residues. Germline V gene data show CDR1 as ENHRY and CDR2 as SYGVKD. V gave up 3 bases and J gave up 6 bases; unmatched junction bases: 8. The DNA of the CDR3 is TGTGCCATCAGTGACAAGGGGACAGGGATCGCTGAAGCTTTCTTT. The encoded protein is CAISDKGTGIAEAFF.

This clone was detected once. The chain combines TRBV10-3 with TRBJ1-2, with TRBD1 matching over 8 bases. The CDR3 totals 16 residues. V shed 6 bases, J shed 4 bases, and the junction held 13 bases outside the gene matches. The germline V gene encodes CDR1 ENHRY and CDR2 SYGVKD. The CDR3 loop is CAIRTGQVYASYGYTF. CDR3 sequence (DNA): TGTGCCATCAGGACGGGACAGGTCTACGCGAGCTATGGCTACACCTTC.

This chain joins TRBV5-1 and TRBJ2-2; D uncertain. The CDR3 covers 14 residues. CDR1 and CDR2 (germline): SGHRS, YFSETQ. V was shortened by 0 bases and J by 3 bases, with 6 bases between the two germline ends. CDR3 region: CASSLAGYTGELFF. The CDR3 DNA follows: TGCGCCAGCAGCTTGGCCGGTTACACCGGGGAGCTGTTTTTT.

This chain uses TRBV5-1 with TRBJ2-3; unclear D gene. The V end lost 0 bases, the J end lost 2 bases, and 7 bases lay between the germline ends. CDR3 length: 14 amino acids. Germline CDR1 is SGHRS and CDR2 is YFSETQ. CDR3: CASSLAPPTDTQYF. The CDR3 DNA sequence: TGCGCCAGCAGCTTGGCGCCCCCCACAGATACGCAGTATTTT.

The J gene is TRBJ1-1, the V gene TRBV18; D is undetermined. The germline V gene encodes CDR1 KGHSH and CDR2 LQKENI. The CDR3 sequence is 15 residues long. Trimming cost V 0 bases and J 0 bases, with 8 bases left between them. CDR3 nucleotide sequence: TGTGCCAGCTCACCACCGAAGGGAATGAACACTGAAGCTTTCTTT. Protein sequence: CASSPPKGMNTEAFF.

This clone was detected only once. The genes are TRBV7-2 and TRBJ2-3, with D perhaps TRBD2 (5 bases). This CDR3 region has 15 residues. Germline-derived CDR1 and CDR2 are SGHTA and FQGNSA. Trimming pared 3 bases from V and 4 bases from J, leaving 14 bases between. Here the CDR3 reads CASSFHHGGADTQYF. Here the CDR3 DNA reads TGTGCCAGCAGCTTCCACCATGGAGGCGCAGATACGCAGTATTTT.

The chain employs TRBV6-5 and TRBJ1-4, with D maybe TRBD1 (5 bases). The germline gives CDR1 MNHEY, CDR2 SVGAGI. This CDR3 has 15 residues. Trimming took 0 bases from V and 7 from J, leaving 12 bases between them. CDR3 sequence: CASSYSRQGGEKLFF. CDR3 in DNA: TGTGCCAGCAGTTACTCGAGGCAGGGAGGTGAAAAACTGTTTTTT.

The chain uses TRBV6-6 and TRBJ1-2; a weak D match, TRBD1 (6 bases). V lost 7 bases to trimming and J lost 4 bases, with 13 bases between them. The CDR3 runs 13 residues. Germline CDR1 MNHNY, CDR2 SVGAGI (reference sequence). CDR3: CASIPDRTYGYTF. In DNA, the CDR3 is TGTGCCAGCATCCCGGACAGAACCTATGGCTACACCTTC.

The V gene is TRBV28, the J gene TRBJ1-5; D is perhaps TRBD1 (5 bases). V lost 7 bases to trimming and J lost 7 bases, with 17 bases between them. The CDR3 length is 14 residues. The V gene's germline CDR1 is MDHEN and CDR2 SYDVKM. The CDR3 region is CASTWGLRGQPQHF. The CDR3 DNA reads as TGTGCCAGCACCTGGGGACTGCGTGGGCAGCCCCAGCATTTT.

This clone was picked up one time. This chain connects TRBV7-2 to TRBJ1-1; TRBD1 aligns across 7 bases. Germline CDR1 is SGHTA and CDR2 is FQGNSA. The CDR3 runs 17 residues. Trimming cost V 5 bases and J 1 base; bases outside gene matches: 13. CDR3 DNA sequence: TGTGCCAGCAGCCCTCGACAGGGACTGGGGTCGAACACTGAAGCTTTCTTT. Translated, it gives CASSPRQGLGSNTEAFF.

The chain links TRBV5-1 to TRBJ1-2; a possible D gene is TRBD1 (6 bases). CDR1 is SGHRS, CDR2 YFSETQ, per germline. CDR3 length: 12 residues. V lost 4 bases to trimming and J lost 4 bases, with 8 bases between them. In DNA form, the CDR3 reads TGCGCCAGCAGCGAGGACAGCTATGGCTACACCTTC. It codes for CASSEDSYGYTF.

The rearrangement links TRBV4-3 to TRBJ1-5; D gene unclear. Deletions cut 0 bases from V and 4 bases from J, with 7 bases between. The CDR3 spans 14 residues. The V gene's germline CDR1 is LGHNA and CDR2 YSLEER. This CDR3 reads CASSQDRGNQPQHF. In DNA, the CDR3 is TGCGCCAGCAGCCAAGATCGTGGTAATCAGCCCCAGCATTTT.

This rearrangement joins TRBV2 to TRBJ1-1, with 8 bases identical to TRBD1. J was trimmed by 1 base and V by 5 bases; bases with no gene match: 3. The CDR3 runs to 14 residues. Germline-derived CDR1 and CDR2 are SNHLY and FYNNEI. The CDR3 sequence is CASSNGQGNTEAFF. CDR3 coding DNA: TGTGCCAGCAGTAACGGACAGGGGAACACTGAAGCTTTCTTT. The full variable domain, completed using reference TRBV2 and TRBJ1-1, is EPEVTQTPSHQVTQMGQEVILRCVPISNHLYFYWYRQILGQKVEFLVSFYNNEISEKSEIFDDQFSVERPDGSNFTLKIRSTKLEDSAMYFCASSNGQGNTEAFFGQGTRLTVV.

This chain links TRBV7-9 with TRBJ2-7; the match to TRBD1 covers 7 bases. Germline CDR1 and CDR2: SEHNR and FQNEAQ (reference sequence). The CDR3 loop spans 12 amino acids. With V trimmed by 3 bases and J by 4 bases, 0 bases remained unmatched. This CDR3 reads CASSLTGYEQYF. In DNA, the CDR3 is TGTGCCAGCAGCTTGACAGGGTACGAGCAGTACTTC.

The CDR3 loop is CASSLGRVYEQYF. DNA for the CDR3: TGCGCCAGCAGCCTCGGTAGGGTATACGAGCAGTACTTC. The chain couples TRBV23-1 to TRBJ2-7; D is unresolved. TRBV23-1 is reported as an ORF; its role is uncertain. V was shortened by 6 bases and J by 4 bases, with 13 bases between the two germline ends. The CDR3 has 13 residues.

A single count supports this clone. This chain connects TRBV5-1 to TRBJ1-3; D is unresolved. The V and J ends lost 0 bases and 8 bases respectively, with 3 bases between them. The CDR3 extends over 11 amino acids. CDR1 is SGHRS, CDR2 YFSETQ, per germline. Here the CDR3 DNA reads TGCGCCAGCAGCTTGGACCACACCATATATTTT. Translating it yields CASSLDHTIYF. Combining the CDR3 with reference TRBV5-1 and TRBJ1-3 gives the whole variable domain KAGVTQTPRYLIKTRGQQVTLSCSPISGHRSVSWYQQTPGQGLQFLFEYFSETQRNKGNFPGRFSGRQFSNSRSEMNVSTLELGDSALYLCASSLDHTIYFGEGSWLTVV.

V gene TRBV5-4 combines with J gene TRBJ1-4, with a weak D call TRBD1 (5 bases). Trimming stripped 3 bases from V and 8 bases from J, with 17 bases between. CDR1 SGHNT and CDR2 YYREEE come from the germline V gene (reference sequence). CDR3 length: 15 amino acids. This CDR3 is CASSSRDQTREKLFF. CDR3 nucleotide sequence: TGTGCCAGCAGCTCGCGGGACCAAACCCGAGAAAAACTGTTTTTT. The complete variable domain, with remaining parts taken from reference TRBV5-4 and TRBJ1-4, reads ETGVTQSPTHLIKTRGQQVTLRCSSQSGHNTVSWYQQALGQGPQFIFQYYREEENGRGNFPPRFSGLQFPNYSSELNVNALELDDSALYLCASSSRDQTREKLFFGSGTQLSVL.

The gene calls are TRBV2 and TRBJ1-5; D remains ambiguous. Germline-derived CDR1 and CDR2 are SNHLY and FYNNEI. Trimming took 3 bases from V and 4 from J, leaving 13 bases between them. CDR3 length: 15 amino acids. The CDR3 DNA is TGTGCCAGCAGTGACGTATCGGTTTTTAATCAGCCCCAGCATTTT. This translates into CASSDVSVFNQPQHF.

The rearrangement joins TRBV27 to TRBJ2-7; D is unresolved. The V gene's germline CDR1 is MNHEY and CDR2 SMNVEV (reference sequence). Trimming cost V 9 bases and J 0 bases, with 12 bases left between them. This CDR3 spans 13 amino acids. In nucleotides, the CDR3 is TGTGCCAGTTCGACTCTTCGCTCCTACGAGCAGTACTTC. Amino acid sequence: CASSTLRSYEQYF.

The V call is TRBV18, the J call TRBJ1-4, with 7 bases identical to TRBD1. The V segment lost 1 base and the J segment 7 bases; nucleotides outside the gene matches: 3. This CDR3 is built from 14 residues. Germline V gene sequence: CDR1 KGHSH, CDR2 LQKENI. CDR3 in amino acids: CASSPRDRPEKLFF. The CDR3 DNA follows: TGTGCCAGCTCACCACGGGACAGACCTGAAAAACTGTTTTTT.

This chain links TRBV5-1 with TRBJ2-3; TRBD1 is a possible D gene (5 bases). V was shortened by 0 bases and J by 1 base, with 6 bases between the two germline ends. CDR1 and CDR2 (germline): SGHRS, YFSETQ. The CDR3 runs 14 residues. CDR3 protein: CASSLVGRTDTQYF. The DNA for the CDR3 is TGCGCCAGCAGCTTGGTGGGGCGCACAGATACGCAGTATTTT.

This clone occurred once. The V gene is TRBV5-4, the J gene TRBJ2-1; 12 nucleotides agree with TRBD2. The CDR3 spans 15 residues. Germline V gives CDR1 SGHNT, CDR2 YYREEE (reference sequence). Unmatched junction bases numbered 2, after V lost 2 bases and J lost 5 bases. The CDR3: CASSFRTSGNNEQFF. DNA of the CDR3: TGTGCCAGCAGCTTCAGGACTAGCGGGAACAATGAGCAGTTCTTC.